This is a list of T cell receptor beta chains from one sample in a study of T cell responses to AZD1222 COVID-19 vaccine. Here immunoSEQ multiplex PCR was the method, and the copy in TCRdb shows in-frame clones only, minus some. Of 90,000 or so clones listed, about 87% were seen once; the top ten hold roughly 15%. The specimen comprised peripheral blood, sampled on day 0 of AZD1222 vaccination. These receptors all stem from an adult in good health. The CDR3 runs from the conserved cysteine through the conserved F or W. D genes are given only for firm matches. Where a row states a size, it is once, few, many or the class of an expanded clone; other rows omit it.

V	J	D	size	length	DNA	CDR3
TRBV3-1/TRBV3-2	TRBJ1-2	TRBD1	-	15	TGTGCCAGCAGCCAGACGGGGACAGTTAACTATGGCTACACCTTC	CASSQTGTVNYGYTF
TRBV6-5	TRBJ1-3	-	once	15	TGTGCCAGCAGTTTACAGATGTCTGGGGGAAACACCATATATTTT	CASSLQMSGGNTIYF
TRBV9	TRBJ2-7	TRBD2	-	17	TGTGCCAGCAGCGAGGGCCCGGGACTAGCGGGAGCTTACGAGCAGTACTTC	CASSEGPGLAGAYEQYF
TRBV30	TRBJ1-2	-	-	15	TGTGCCTGGAGTAAGTGGGACAAACGGGGCTATGGCTACACCTTC	CAWSKWDKRGYGYTF
TRBV6-5	TRBJ2-5	-	-	15	TGTGCCAGCAGTATCCCCCGGGACCCGCCGGAGACCCAGTACTTC	CASSIPRDPPETQYF
TRBV18	TRBJ2-2	TRBD2	-	18	TGTGCCAGCTCACAACGGCGAGCGGGAGTGACGAACACCGGGGAGCTGTTTTTT	CASSQRRAGVTNTGELFF
TRBV3-1/TRBV3-2	TRBJ2-7	-	-	14	TGTGCCAGCAGCCAGGGCCGGGCCCCCTACGAGCAGTACTTC	CASSQGRAPYEQYF
TRBV19	TRBJ2-1	TRBD2	-	15	TGTGCCAGTAGTAGTGGGACTAGCGGGATTAATGAGCAGTTCTTC	CASSSGTSGINEQFF
TRBV7-8	TRBJ2-3	TRBD2	once	16	TGTGCCAGCAGCTTATACGGGGGGGAGTCGGTAGATACGCAGTATTTT	CASSLYGGESVDTQYF
TRBV6-1	TRBJ2-2	-	-	14	TGTGCCAGCAGTGAACAGCACTTCACCGGGGAGCTGTTTTTT	CASSEQHFTGELFF
TRBV5-1	TRBJ2-2	TRBD1	-	16	TGCGCCAGCAGCCACGGGACAGGGGGCCTTCCCGGGGAGCTGTTTTTT	CASSHGTGGLPGELFF
TRBV5-1	TRBJ2-5	-	-	13	TGCGCCAGCAGCTCGAAACCAGGGGAGACCCAGTACTTC	CASSSKPGETQYF
TRBV29-1	TRBJ2-7	-	once	12	TGCAGCGTTTATGCAGGTGTCTACGAGCAGTACTTC	CSVYAGVYEQYF
TRBV19	TRBJ2-7	TRBD2	-	13	TGTGCCAGTAGTACGGGACTAGCGGGAGGACAGTACTTC	CASSTGLAGGQYF
TRBV18	TRBJ1-5	-	-	13	TGTGCCAGCTCACCAGGAAACAATCAGCCCCAGCATTTT	CASSPGNNQPQHF
TRBV27	TRBJ1-6	TRBD1	-	15	TGTGCCAGCAGTATTGAGGGGGCGGTAGGCTCACCCCTCCACTTT	CASSIEGAVGSPLHF
TRBV15	TRBJ1-5	TRBD1	once	13	TGTGCCACCCGGGACAGGGGAAATCAGCCCCAGCATTTT	CATRDRGNQPQHF
TRBV4-2	TRBJ1-2	-	-	14	TGTGCCAGCAGCCACCGGGGGGGAGAAGTTGGCTACACCTTC	CASSHRGGEVGYTF
TRBV28	TRBJ1-5	-	-	15	TGTGCCAGCAGTCGCGGCGGCTATAGCAATCAGCCCCAGCATTTT	CASSRGGYSNQPQHF
TRBV28	TRBJ2-1	TRBD2	-	16	TGTGCCAGCAGTTCAACCGGGACTAGCGGGTTCTATGAGCAGTTCTTC	CASSSTGTSGFYEQFF
TRBV2	TRBJ1-1	-	-	15	TGTGCCAGCAGTGAAACTGGGTCAGCGAACACTGAAGCTTTCTTT	CASSETGSANTEAFF
TRBV6-1	TRBJ2-1	-	few	15	TGTGCCAGCAGTGAAGAGGCGGGCGGGTACAATGAGCAGTTCTTC	CASSEEAGGYNEQFF
TRBV27	TRBJ2-7	TRBD1	-	15	TGTACCAGCAGTTTCGGACAGGGGGCCTCCTACGAGCAGTACTTC	CTSSFGQGASYEQYF
TRBV28	TRBJ2-1	TRBD2	-	13	TGTGCCAGCAGTTTACTGGCGGGAGGGGGCCAGTTCTTC	CASSLLAGGGQFF
TRBV3-1/TRBV3-2	TRBJ2-1	TRBD2	-	14	TGTGCCAGCAGCCAAAGACTAGCGGGAGTCGAGCAGTTCTTC	CASSQRLAGVEQFF
TRBV4-1	TRBJ2-7	-	-	13	TGCGCCAGCAGCCGGGCGGTTCACTACGAGCAGTACTTC	CASSRAVHYEQYF
TRBV5-1	TRBJ2-2	TRBD1	-	16	TGCGCCAGCAGCTTGCGTGGACAGGGTTTAGGGAGGGAGCTGTTTTTT	CASSLRGQGLGRELFF
TRBV4-2	TRBJ1-3	-	-	15	TGTGCCAGCAGCGGGGGTTGGAGCTCTGGAAACACCATATATTTT	CASSGGWSSGNTIYF